This T cell receptor beta chain originates from a study of T cells after yellow fever vaccination. In regard to this clonotype: Its antigen is undetermined. One end of the junction is discordant with germline, which a read error may explain.

TCR cDNA was made by 5'RACE template switching, adding a universal primer site and UMIs. Using its own MiXCR run on the 5' RACE reads, TCRdb lists one record per CDR3 protein. The data hold about 500,000 distinct CDR3 sequences, with about 15% observed a single time. General study points: Some clonotypes were seen in both the CD4 and the CD8 compartments. These made up a small share and likely arose from convergent recombination. Subsequent booster samples again held most clones from primary vaccination (96% CD4, just under 90% CD8).

The germline V gene has CDR1 SGHVS and CDR2 FQNEAQ. This CDR3 region has 13 residues. This TCR was recovered from a man younger than 35 who received the YFV17D yellow fever vaccine. Sequencing was performed on PBMCs, taken 4 to 6 days after the first yellow fever vaccination. The chain has TRBV7-8 and TRBJ2-1; D might be TRBD2 (5 bases). The CDR3 here is CASSSLVHNVQFF. The CDR3 nucleotides read TGTGCCAGCAGCTCACTAGTACACAATGTGCAGTTCTTC.